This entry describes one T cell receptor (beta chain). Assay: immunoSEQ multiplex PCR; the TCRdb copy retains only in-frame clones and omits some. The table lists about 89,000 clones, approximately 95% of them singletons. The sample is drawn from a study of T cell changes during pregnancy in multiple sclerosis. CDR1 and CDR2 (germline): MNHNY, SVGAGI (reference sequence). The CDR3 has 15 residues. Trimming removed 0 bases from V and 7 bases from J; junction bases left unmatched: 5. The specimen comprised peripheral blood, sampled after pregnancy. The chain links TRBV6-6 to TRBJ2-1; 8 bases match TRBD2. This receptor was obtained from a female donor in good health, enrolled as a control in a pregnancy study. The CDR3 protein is CASSYSTREVNEQFF. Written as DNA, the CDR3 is TGTGCCAGCAGTTACTCGACGCGGGAGGTGAATGAGCAGTTCTTC.